This TCR beta chain was profiled in a study of cytomegalovirus exposure and HLA in healthy donors. General study results and limits: Most TCR sequences proved rare, with some public TCRs found in many donors.

Details on this clone: What it recognizes is unknown.

V was clipped by 0 bases and J by 0 bases, with 12 bases between them. The CDR3 runs to 15 residues. CDR1 is SQVTM, CDR2 ANQGSEA, per germline. A multiplex PCR was run with 60 Vbeta primers and 13 Jbeta primers. Libraries were prepared by immunoSEQ multiplex PCR; TCRdb keeps only in-frame clonotypes and omits some of them. The sample totals 65,000 to 95,000 clones. This chain connects TRBV29-1 to TRBJ2-7, with a possible D match to TRBD2 (6 bases). Sequencing used PBMCs. The sequence was obtained from a female donor in good health and CMV-seropositive. For the CDR3, the DNA is TGCAGCGTTGAAGATCAGGAGGGAAGCTCCTACGAGCAGTACTTC. Its translation: CSVEDQEGSSYEQYF.